This T cell receptor beta chain is drawn from a study of blood T cell repertoires in COVID-19. On the study more broadly: Acute and convalescent COVID-19 samples came from the United States, Italy and Spain. Sources were T cells, B-cell-depleted T cells, or PBMCs; the material itself was cDNA or gDNA.

Original methodology: Scientists estimated how many nucleated cells there were by amplifying reference gene primers. The protocol was immunoSEQ multiplex PCR, while the TCRdb copy is restricted to in-frame clones and leaves out a portion. That table furnishes V, J and clone size, whereas the DNA furnished D and trimming. Counted here are 300,000 or so clones, roughly 92% occurring once; the ten biggest clones make up approximately 2%. The CDR3 has 13 amino acids. Germline-derived CDR1 and CDR2 are LNHNV and YYDKDF (reference sequence). Between the trimmed V and J ends, which lost 0 bases and 5 bases, there was a span of 4 bases. Seattle participants joined during active infection and were tracked over time.

This receptor was obtained from a woman in her thirties with COVID-19, enrolled during active disease. The specimen was peripheral blood. The chain uses TRBV15 and TRBJ1-4, with D unresolved. CDR3 amino acids: CATSRDENEKLFF. In DNA form, the CDR3 reads TGTGCCACCAGCAGAGATGAGAATGAAAAACTGTTTTTT.